A selection of T cell receptor beta chains follows, all from one sample in a study of T cells expressing NK-cell markers. No DNA is given; TCRdb re-called the 5' RACE reads and lists each CDR3 protein once. Its table lists hundreds of thousands of distinct CDR3 sequences. Sequencing was done on a sample of blood T cells: a sorted CD56 or NKG2C T cell subset, CD4+ or CD8+ T cells, or bulk PBMC T cells (not recorded which). The source is a man aged 18 to 29 in good health. Both conserved end residues are part of each CDR3. The order of the fields is J gene, V gene, CDR3 protein.

>TRBJ2-3|TRBV20-1
CSARAGGGYADTQYF
>TRBJ1-3|TRBV5-1
CASSLGSGGLGNTIYF
>TRBJ2-2|TRBV10-3
CAISGNTNTGELFF
>TRBJ1-5|TRBV9
CASSVPPSDRCNQPQHF
>TRBJ2-7|TRBV12-3/TRBV12-4
CASSPGLPLREQYF
>TRBJ2-5|TRBV20-1
CSARASGTASPQTQYF
>TRBJ2-7|TRBV18
CASGSGGIYEQYF
>TRBJ2-1|TRBV7-9
CASSLASSGRASEQFF
>TRBJ2-1|TRBV4-3
CASTPRITGDEQFF
>TRBJ1-6|TRBV12-3/TRBV12-4
CAIRPLTGDNSPLHF
>TRBJ2-3|TRBV5-1
CASSFTSGGTRDTQYF
>TRBJ2-3|TRBV5-1
CASSLGPAGTTQDTQYF
>TRBJ2-4|TRBV20-1
CSAQDRGPSRKAKNIQYF
>TRBJ2-1|TRBV24-1
CATSGLRDNGWNEQFF
>TRBJ1-5|TRBV4-2
CASSRGDQPQHF
>TRBJ2-3|TRBV30
CAWKSGIGTDTQYF
>TRBJ1-1|TRBV29-1
CSVAPGQGATEAFF
>TRBJ2-2|TRBV27
CASTTGLAGVLRTGELFF
>TRBJ2-7|TRBV2
CASSEARVGRTYEQYF
>TRBJ1-2|TRBV7-3
CASRGGTFYGYTF
>TRBJ2-1|TRBV4-1
CASSFTGTGTSGSNNEQFF
>TRBJ2-3|TRBV24-1
CATSDPGTSGGTDTQYF
>TRBJ2-5|TRBV20-1
CSAPLVGSRETQYF
>TRBJ2-1|TRBV6-4
CASSESLAGAPRYEQFF
>TRBJ2-7|TRBV29-1
CSVSPKRDHEQYF
>TRBJ2-7|TRBV29-1
CSVQDRSYEQYF
>TRBJ2-1|TRBV6-2/TRBV6-3
CASKRLADNEQFF
>TRBJ2-3|TRBV12-3/TRBV12-4
CASSEAGVTDTQYF
>TRBJ2-3|TRBV24-1
CATSPSGTDTQYF
>TRBJ2-1|TRBV6-6
CASNLGVAGIPFF
>TRBJ2-5|TRBV3-1
CASSRATRLEETQYF
>TRBJ2-3|TRBV2
CASIRDKDTQYF
>TRBJ1-5|TRBV5-1
CASSLAPGSDSNQPQHF
>TRBJ2-3|TRBV7-9
CASSLTGLGTDTQYF
>TRBJ1-5|TRBV25-1
CASSESGSPPGQPQHF
>TRBJ2-7|TRBV7-2
CASSLAGPEQYF
>TRBJ1-5|TRBV6-5
CASRPNTGWYQPQHF
>TRBJ1-2|TRBV5-1
CASSQGQGGLYGYTF
>TRBJ2-1|TRBV12-3/TRBV12-4
CASSLALGDAYNEQFF
>TRBJ1-1|TRBV13
CASSYGQGSFF
>TRBJ2-1|TRBV5-5
CASSLAVTGLAGAEQFF
>TRBJ2-1|TRBV20-1
CSASKLAGHNEQFF
>TRBJ2-3|TRBV12-3/TRBV12-4
CASSSNLAGRGGQYF
>TRBJ1-5|TRBV19
CASSIRGTNQPQHF
>TRBJ2-2|TRBV28
CASSSLGGRDTGELFF
>TRBJ1-1|TRBV12-3/TRBV12-4
CASSQTGGATEAFF
>TRBJ1-1|TRBV20-1
CSARRDRGLNTEAFF
>TRBJ2-1|TRBV5-5
CASSLAAGGYDEQFF
>TRBJ2-5|TRBV7-9
CASSWYLRSREPETQYF
>TRBJ2-1|TRBV20-1
CSASLGTSYNEQFF
>TRBJ2-1|TRBV25-1
CASSEYSSGISDEQFF
>TRBJ2-1|TRBV24-1
CATSDPDGGGGSSYNEQFF
>TRBJ1-6|TRBV6-1
CASSFDTPSSYNSPLHF
>TRBJ2-7|TRBV20-1
CSAREQGTYEQYF
>TRBJ2-3|TRBV10-3
CAIRVTSGRSSTDTQYF
>TRBJ2-1|TRBV20-1
CSATTGSNEQFF